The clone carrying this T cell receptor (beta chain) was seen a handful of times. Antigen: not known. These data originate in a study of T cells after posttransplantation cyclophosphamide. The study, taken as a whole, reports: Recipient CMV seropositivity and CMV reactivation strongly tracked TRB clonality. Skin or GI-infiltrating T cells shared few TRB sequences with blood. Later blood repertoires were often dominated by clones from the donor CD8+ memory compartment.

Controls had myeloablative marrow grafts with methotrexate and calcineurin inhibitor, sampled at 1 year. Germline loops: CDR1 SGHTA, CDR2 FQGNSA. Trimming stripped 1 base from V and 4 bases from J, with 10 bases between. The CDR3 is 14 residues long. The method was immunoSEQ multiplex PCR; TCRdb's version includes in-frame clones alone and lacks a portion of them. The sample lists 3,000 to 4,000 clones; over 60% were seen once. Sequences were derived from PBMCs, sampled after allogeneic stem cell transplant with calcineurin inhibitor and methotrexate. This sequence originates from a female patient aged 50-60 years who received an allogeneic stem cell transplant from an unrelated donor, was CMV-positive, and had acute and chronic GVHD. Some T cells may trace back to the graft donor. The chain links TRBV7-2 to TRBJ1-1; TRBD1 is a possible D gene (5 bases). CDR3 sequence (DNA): TGTGCCAGCAGCTTAGGTGGCGGGGGCACTGAAGCTTTCTTT. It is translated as CASSLGGGGTEAFF.